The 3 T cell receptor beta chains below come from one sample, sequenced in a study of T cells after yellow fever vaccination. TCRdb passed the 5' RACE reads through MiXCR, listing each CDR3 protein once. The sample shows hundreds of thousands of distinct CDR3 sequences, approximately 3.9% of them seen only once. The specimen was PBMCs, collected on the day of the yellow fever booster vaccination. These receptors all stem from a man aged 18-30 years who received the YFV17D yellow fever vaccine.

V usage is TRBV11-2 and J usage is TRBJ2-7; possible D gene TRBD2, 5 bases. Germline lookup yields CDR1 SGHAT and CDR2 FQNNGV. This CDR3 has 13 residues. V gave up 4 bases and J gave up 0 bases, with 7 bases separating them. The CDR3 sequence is CASSWENSYEQYV. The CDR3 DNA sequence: TGTGCCAGCAGCTGGGAGAACTCCTACGAGCAGTACGTC.

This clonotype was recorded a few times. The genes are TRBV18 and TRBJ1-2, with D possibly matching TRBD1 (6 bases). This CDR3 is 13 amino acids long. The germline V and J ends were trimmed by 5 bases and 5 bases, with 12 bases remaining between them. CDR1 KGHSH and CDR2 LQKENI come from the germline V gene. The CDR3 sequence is CASSSEQGYGYTF. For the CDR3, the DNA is TGTGCCAGCTCATCAGAGCAGGGGTATGGCTACACCTTC.

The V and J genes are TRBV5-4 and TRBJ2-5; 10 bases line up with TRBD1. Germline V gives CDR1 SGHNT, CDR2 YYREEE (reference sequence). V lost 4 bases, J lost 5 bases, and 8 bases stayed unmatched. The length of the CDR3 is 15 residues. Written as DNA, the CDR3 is TGTGCCAGCAGCCCGGTGACAGGGGGCGGTGAGACCCAGTACTTC. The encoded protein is CASSPVTGGGETQYF. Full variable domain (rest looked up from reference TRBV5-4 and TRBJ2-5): ETGVTQSPTHLIKTRGQQVTLRCSSQSGHNTVSWYQQALGQGPQFIFQYYREEENGRGNFPPRFSGLQFPNYSSELNVNALELDDSALYLCASSPVTGGGETQYFGPGTRLLVL.